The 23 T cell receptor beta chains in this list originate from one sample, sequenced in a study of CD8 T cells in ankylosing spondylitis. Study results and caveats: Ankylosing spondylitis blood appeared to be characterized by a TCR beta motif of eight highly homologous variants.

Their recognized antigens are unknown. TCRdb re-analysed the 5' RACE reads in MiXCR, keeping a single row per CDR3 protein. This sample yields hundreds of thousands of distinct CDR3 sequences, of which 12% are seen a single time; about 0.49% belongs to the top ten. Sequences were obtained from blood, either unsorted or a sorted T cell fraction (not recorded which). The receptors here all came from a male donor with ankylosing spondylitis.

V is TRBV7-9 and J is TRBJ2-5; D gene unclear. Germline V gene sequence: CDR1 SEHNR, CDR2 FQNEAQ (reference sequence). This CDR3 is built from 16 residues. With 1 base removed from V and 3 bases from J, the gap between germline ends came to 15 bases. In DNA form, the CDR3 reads TGTGCCAGCAGCTTAGTTAAGATCTTTCGGGAAGAGACCCAGTACTTC. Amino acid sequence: CASSLVKIFREETQYF.

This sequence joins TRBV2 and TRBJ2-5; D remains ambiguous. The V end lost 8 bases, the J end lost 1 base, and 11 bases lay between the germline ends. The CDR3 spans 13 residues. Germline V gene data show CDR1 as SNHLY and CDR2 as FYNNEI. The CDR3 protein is CASRRRFQETQYF. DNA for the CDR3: TGTGCCAGCCGCAGACGGTTCCAAGAGACCCAGTACTTC.

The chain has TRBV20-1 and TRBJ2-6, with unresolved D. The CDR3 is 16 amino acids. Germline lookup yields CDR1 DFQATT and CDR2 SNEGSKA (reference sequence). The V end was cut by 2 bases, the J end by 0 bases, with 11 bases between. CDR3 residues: CSARPGFRSGANVLTF. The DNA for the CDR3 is TGCAGTGCTAGACCAGGTTTTCGCTCTGGGGCCAACGTCCTGACTTTC.

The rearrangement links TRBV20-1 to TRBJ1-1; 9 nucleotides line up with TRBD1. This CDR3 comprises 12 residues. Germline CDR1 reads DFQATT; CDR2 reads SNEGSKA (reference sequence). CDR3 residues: CRGGQGNTEAFF. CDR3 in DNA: TGCAGGGGGGGACAGGGCAACACTGAAGCTTTCTTT.

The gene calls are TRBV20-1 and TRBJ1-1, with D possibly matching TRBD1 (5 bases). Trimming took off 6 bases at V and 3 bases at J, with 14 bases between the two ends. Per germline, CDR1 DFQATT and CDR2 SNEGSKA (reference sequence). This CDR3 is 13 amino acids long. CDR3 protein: CSALQDVDTEAFF. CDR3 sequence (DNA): TGCAGTGCCCTACAGGACGTGGACACTGAAGCTTTCTTT.

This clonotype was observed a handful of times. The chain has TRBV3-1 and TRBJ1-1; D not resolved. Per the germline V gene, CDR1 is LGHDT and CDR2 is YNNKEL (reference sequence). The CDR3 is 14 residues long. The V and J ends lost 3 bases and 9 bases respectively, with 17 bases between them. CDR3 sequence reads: CASSHSPLGAQAFF. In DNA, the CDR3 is TGTGCCAGCAGCCATAGCCCCCTAGGCGCTCAAGCTTTCTTT.

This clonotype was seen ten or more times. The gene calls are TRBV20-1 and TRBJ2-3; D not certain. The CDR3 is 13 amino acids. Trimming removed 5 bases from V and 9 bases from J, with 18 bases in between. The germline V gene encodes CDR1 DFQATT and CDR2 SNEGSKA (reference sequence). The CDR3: CSAPLLAQKTQYF. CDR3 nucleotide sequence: TGCAGTGCTCCACTACTCGCACAGAAGACGCAGTATTTT.

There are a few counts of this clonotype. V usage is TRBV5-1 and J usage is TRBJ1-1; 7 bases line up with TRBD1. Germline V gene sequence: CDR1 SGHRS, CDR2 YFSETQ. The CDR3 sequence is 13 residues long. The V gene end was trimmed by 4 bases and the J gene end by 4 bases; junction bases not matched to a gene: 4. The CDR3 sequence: CASSRGDSTEAFF. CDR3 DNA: TGCGCCAGCAGCCGGGGGGACAGCACTGAAGCTTTCTTT.

This chain's CDR3 is CASSLGFSSRSEAFF. For the CDR3, the DNA is TGTGCCAGCAGCCTGGGGTTTTCTTCACGATCTGAAGCTTTCTTT. J is TRBJ1-1 and V is TRBV7-9, with D unclear. Trimming shortened V by 5 bases and J by 6 bases, and 19 bases separated the two germline ends. Germline CDR1 is SEHNR and CDR2 is FQNEAQ (reference sequence). The CDR3 is 15 residues long.

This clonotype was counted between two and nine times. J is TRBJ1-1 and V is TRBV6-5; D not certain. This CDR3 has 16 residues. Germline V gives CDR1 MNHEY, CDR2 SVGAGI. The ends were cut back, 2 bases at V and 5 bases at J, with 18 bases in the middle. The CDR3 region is CASSYIHRAQRTEAFF. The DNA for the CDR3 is TGTGCCAGCAGTTACATTCACCGGGCCCAGAGGACTGAAGCTTTCTTT.

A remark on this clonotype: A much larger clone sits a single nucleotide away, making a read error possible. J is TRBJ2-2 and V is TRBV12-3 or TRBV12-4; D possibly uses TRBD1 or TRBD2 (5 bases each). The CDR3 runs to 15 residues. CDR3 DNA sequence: TGTGCCAGCAGTTTCGGGGCGGTGAACACCGGGGAGCTGCTTTTT. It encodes CASSFGAVNTGELLF.

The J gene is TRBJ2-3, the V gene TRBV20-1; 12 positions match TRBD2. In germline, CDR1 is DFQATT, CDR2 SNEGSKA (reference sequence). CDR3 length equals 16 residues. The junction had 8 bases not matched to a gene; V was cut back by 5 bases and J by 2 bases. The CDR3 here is CSAVMTSGSITDTQYF. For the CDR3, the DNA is TGCAGTGCTGTCATGACTAGCGGGAGTATCACAGATACGCAGTATTTT.

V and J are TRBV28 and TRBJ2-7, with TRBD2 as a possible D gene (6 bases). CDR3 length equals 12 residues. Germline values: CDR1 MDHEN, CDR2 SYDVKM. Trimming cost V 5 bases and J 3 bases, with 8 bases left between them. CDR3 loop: CASSGGYYEQYF. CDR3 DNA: TGTGCCAGCAGTGGGGGGTACTACGAGCAGTACTTC.

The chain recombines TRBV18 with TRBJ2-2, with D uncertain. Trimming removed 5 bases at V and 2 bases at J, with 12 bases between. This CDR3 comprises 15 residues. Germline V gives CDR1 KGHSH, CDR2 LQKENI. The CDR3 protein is CASSSSNLNTGELFF. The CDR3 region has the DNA TGTGCCAGCTCATCCTCAAACCTCAACACCGGGGAGCTGTTTTTT.

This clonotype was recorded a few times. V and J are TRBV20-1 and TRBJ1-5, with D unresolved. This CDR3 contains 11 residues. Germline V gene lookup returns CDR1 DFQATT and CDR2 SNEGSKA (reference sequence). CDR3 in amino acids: CGYGGNQPQHF. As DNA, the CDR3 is TGCGGATACGGAGGCAATCAGCCCCAGCATTTT.

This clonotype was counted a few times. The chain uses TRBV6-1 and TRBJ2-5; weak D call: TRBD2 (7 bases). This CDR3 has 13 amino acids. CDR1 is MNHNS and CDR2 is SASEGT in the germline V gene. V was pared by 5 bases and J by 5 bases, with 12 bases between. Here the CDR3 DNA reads TGTGCCAGCAGTCCCGCGGGGGCGGAGACCCAGTACTTC. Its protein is CASSPAGAETQYF.

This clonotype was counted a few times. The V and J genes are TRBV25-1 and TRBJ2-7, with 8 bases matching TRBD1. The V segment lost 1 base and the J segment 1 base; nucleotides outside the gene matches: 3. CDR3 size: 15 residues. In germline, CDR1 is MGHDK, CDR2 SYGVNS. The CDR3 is CASSEFRDRSYEQYF. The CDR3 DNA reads TGTGCCAGCAGTGAATTTCGGGACAGGTCCTACGAGCAGTACTTC.

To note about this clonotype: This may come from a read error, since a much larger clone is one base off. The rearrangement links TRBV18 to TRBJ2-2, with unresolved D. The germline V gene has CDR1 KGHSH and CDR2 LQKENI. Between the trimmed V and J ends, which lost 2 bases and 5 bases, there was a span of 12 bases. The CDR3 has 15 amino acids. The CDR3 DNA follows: TGTGCCAGCTCACCAAATATGGTCACTACCGGGGAGCTGTTTTTT. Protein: CASSPNMVTTGELFF.

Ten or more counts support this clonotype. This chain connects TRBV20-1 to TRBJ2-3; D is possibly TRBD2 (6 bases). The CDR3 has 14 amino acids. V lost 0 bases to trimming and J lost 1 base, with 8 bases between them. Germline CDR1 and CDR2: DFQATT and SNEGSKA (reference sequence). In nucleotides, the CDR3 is TGCAGTGCTAGAGAGCGGGGAGGCACAGATACGCAGTATTTT. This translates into CSARERGGTDTQYF.

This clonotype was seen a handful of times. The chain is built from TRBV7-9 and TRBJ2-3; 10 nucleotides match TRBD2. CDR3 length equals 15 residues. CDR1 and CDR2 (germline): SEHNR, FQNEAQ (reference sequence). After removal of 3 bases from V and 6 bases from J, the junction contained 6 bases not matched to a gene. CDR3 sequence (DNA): TGTGCCAGCAGCTTGCAACTAGCGGGATCGGATACGCAGTATTTT. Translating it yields CASSLQLAGSDTQYF.

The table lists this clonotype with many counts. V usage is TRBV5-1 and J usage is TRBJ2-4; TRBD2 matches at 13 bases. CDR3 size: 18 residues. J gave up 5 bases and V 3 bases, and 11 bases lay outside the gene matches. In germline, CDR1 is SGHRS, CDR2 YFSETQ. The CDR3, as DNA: TGCGCCAGCAGCTACACCGGGACTAGCGGGGAGGCTGAAAACATTCAGTACTTC. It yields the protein CASSYTGTSGEAENIQYF.

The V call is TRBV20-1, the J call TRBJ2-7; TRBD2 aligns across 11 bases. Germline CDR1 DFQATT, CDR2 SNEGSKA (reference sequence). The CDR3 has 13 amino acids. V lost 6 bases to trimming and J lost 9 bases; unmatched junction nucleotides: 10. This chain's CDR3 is CSARGLAGGWQYF. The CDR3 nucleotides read TGCAGTGCCAGGGGGCTAGCGGGGGGATGGCAGTACTTC.

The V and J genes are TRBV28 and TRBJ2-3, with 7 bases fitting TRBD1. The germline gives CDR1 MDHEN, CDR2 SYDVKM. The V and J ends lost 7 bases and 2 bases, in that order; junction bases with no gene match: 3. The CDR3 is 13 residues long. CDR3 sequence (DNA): TGTGCCAGCAAGACAGGGTACACAGATACGCAGTATTTT. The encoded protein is CASKTGYTDTQYF.